A single sample gave rise to the 6 T cell receptor beta chains below, sequenced in a study of beta chain features in type 1 diabetes. Expressed TCRB transcripts got sequenced, as all isolated RNA was reverse transcribed. Sequencing used immunoSEQ multiplex PCR; TCRdb keeps in-frame clones, though not all of them. The sample has hundreds of thousands of clones, around 14% seen once. The sequenced sample was naive CD4+ T cells from blood. The receptors stem from a young man in good health.

The chain links TRBV27 to TRBJ2-7, with 14 bases aligning to TRBD2. CDR3 size: 15 residues. V lost 6 bases and J lost 3; bases outside the gene matches: 4. CDR1 and CDR2 from the germline V gene are MNHEY and SMNVEV (reference sequence). This CDR3 reads CASRGLAGGHYEQYV. CDR3 nucleotide sequence: TGTGCCAGCAGAGGACTAGCGGGAGGCCACTACGAGCAGTACGTC.

The V and J genes are TRBV10-3 and TRBJ2-7, with 12 bases identical to TRBD1. CDR3 length: 16 amino acids. Germline lookup yields CDR1 ENHRY and CDR2 SYGVKD. The V segment lost 2 bases and the J segment 5 bases; nucleotides outside the gene matches: 7. The CDR3 DNA reads TGTGCCATCAGTGAGGCGGGACAGGGGGCGTTTCACGAGCAGTACTTC. It encodes CAISEAGQGAFHEQYF.

For this clone: This sample also contains other DNA sequences that code for the same CDR3. The V and J genes are TRBV29-1 and TRBJ2-7; D gene ambiguous. Trimming removed 4 bases from V and 2 bases from J, with 6 bases in between. This CDR3 region has 11 residues. CDR1 is SQVTM and CDR2 is ANQGSEA in the germline V gene. The chain's CDR3 is CSVVRPYEQYF. In DNA form, the CDR3 reads TGCAGCGTTGTCCGGCCCTACGAGCAGTACTTC.

This clone showed up just a few times. CDR3 nucleotide sequence: TGTGCCAGCAGCTCGCGGGGCCGATTCACCGGGGAGCTGTTTTTT. Its translation: CASSSRGRFTGELFF. The chain links TRBV27 to TRBJ2-2; D is possibly TRBD2 (6 bases). Deletions cut 6 bases from V and 4 bases from J, with 15 bases between. The CDR3 sequence is 15 residues long. In germline, CDR1 is MNHEY, CDR2 SMNVEV (reference sequence).

In its sample, this clone was seen a few times. CDR3 amino acids: CASSLALQSYGELFF. The CDR3 DNA follows: TGTGCCAGCAGCTTAGCGTTGCAGAGCTACGGGGAGCTGTTTTTT. The V call is TRBV7-2, the J call TRBJ2-2; no clear D gene. Germline V gene lookup returns CDR1 SGHTA and CDR2 FQGNSA. This CDR3 has 15 residues. The germline V and J ends were trimmed by 0 bases and 7 bases, with 12 bases remaining between them.

The chain is built from TRBV7-6 and TRBJ2-7; D tentatively reads TRBD1 or TRBD2 (6 bases each). V was clipped by 2 bases and J by 4 bases, with 15 bases between them. Germline V CDR1 and CDR2: SGHVS, FNYEAQ. The CDR3 length is 15 residues. CDR3 DNA sequence: TGTGCCAGCAGCTTAAGTTGGGGGGCATCGTACGAGCAGTACTTC. Encoded protein: CASSLSWGASYEQYF. The full variable domain, in which reference TRBV7-6 and TRBJ2-7 provide the parts outside the CDR3, is GAGVSQSPRYKVTKRGQDVALRCDPISGHVSLYWYRQALGQGPEFLTYFNYEAQQDKSGLPNDRFSAERPEGSISTLTIQRTEQRDSAMYRCASSLSWGASYEQYFGPGTRLTVT.